This T cell receptor beta chain was sequenced in a study of tissue T cells after allogeneic stem cell transplantation. Study observations and caveats: Blood and spleen captured only part of the tissue TCR repertoire.

Sequencing was performed with immunoSEQ multiplex PCR; in TCRdb, only in-frame clones are kept and a portion is missing. The table shows over 7,000 clones, with approximately 50% occurring only once. Indicated time point: mouse harvest day 7 after allogeneic transplant. Tail vein injection delivered 10^7 T-cell-depleted bone marrow cells and 10^6 splenic CD5+ T cells. Germline V gene lookup returns CDR1 KGHPV and CDR2 FQNQEV (reference sequence). The CDR3 is made up of 14 amino acids. V was trimmed by 2 bases and J by 2 bases, leaving 7 bases between them. Note on this clone: Antigen unknown. The germline and genes are mouse ones. The missing CDR3 end, 1 residue past where the read stops, is filled in from the germline J gene.

This receptor was obtained from a female BALB/c mouse given C57BL/6 T cells with graft-versus-host disease after an allogeneic hematopoietic cell transplant. Sequenced input: gut tissue. This rearrangement joins TRBV26 to TRBJ1-3; D perhaps matches TRBD1 (5 bases). Partial CDR3 DNA: TGTGCCAGCAGTCTGGCCAGGGCTGGAAATACGCTCTAT. It codes for CASSLARAGNTLY. The entire CDR3 reads CASSLARAGNTLYF. Based on the CDR3 plus reference TRBV26 and TRBJ1-3, the full variable domain is NSKVIQTPRYLVKGQGQKAKMRCIPEKGHPVVFWYQQNKNNEFKFLINFQNQEVLQQIDMTEKRFSAECPSNSPCSLEIQSSEAGDSALYLCASSLARAGNTLYFGEGSRLIVV.